This TCR beta chain was observed in a study of T cells in localized non-small cell lung cancer. Study conclusions and caveats: There were a median 57 of the top 100 tumor clones appearing in adjacent lung. Heterogeneity stays possible, as sequencing covered only one tumor region.

As for this clone: Its antigen is undetermined.

Sequencing was performed with immunoSEQ multiplex PCR; in TCRdb, only in-frame clones are kept and a portion is missing. The sample yields 25,000 or so clones, about nine tenths seen once. The sample consisted of peripheral blood, taken before any cancer treatment. The sequence came from a woman aged 40-70 years with stage I lung adenocarcinoma.

The CDR3 is CASSLTQTEEQYF. The CDR3 coding sequence is TGTGCCAGCAGCTTAACCCAGACGGAGGAGCAGTACTTC. V gene TRBV27 combines with J gene TRBJ2-7; no clear D. CDR1 is MNHEY, CDR2 SMNVEV, per germline (reference sequence). This CDR3 has 13 amino acids. V lost 6 bases and J 7 bases, leaving 16 bases between the germline ends.